The 11 T cell receptor beta chains below were found in one sample sequenced in a study of T cell responses to AZD1222 COVID-19 vaccine. This table comes from immunoSEQ multiplex PCR, and its TCRdb copy is limited to in-frame clones, with some not included. The data show around 130,000 clones, 86% seen once. Material: peripheral blood, obtained 28 days after the second AZD1222 dose. The receptors derive from an adult who received the AZD1222 COVID-19 vaccine.

This chain joins TRBV28 and TRBJ2-7; 7 nucleotides agree with TRBD1. Germline loops: CDR1 MDHEN, CDR2 SYDVKM. J was trimmed by 3 bases and V by 5 bases; bases with no gene match: 7. This CDR3 spans 14 amino acids. The DNA for the CDR3 is TGTGCCAGCAGTCTTAGACAGGGTCACTACGAGCAGTACTTC. Translated, it gives CASSLRQGHYEQYF.

The chain is built from TRBV3-1 (or the pseudogene TRBV3-2) and TRBJ2-2; D gene ambiguous. This CDR3 spans 14 amino acids. V lost 5 bases, J lost 4 bases, and 11 bases lay in between. From germline, CDR1 is LGHDT and CDR2 YNNKEL (reference sequence). CDR3 residues: CASSTWVPTGELFF. The DNA of the CDR3 is TGTGCCAGCAGCACCTGGGTCCCCACCGGGGAGCTGTTTTTT.

The chain combines TRBV5-5 with TRBJ2-1, with TRBD1 as a possible D gene (6 bases). Germline-derived CDR1 and CDR2 are SGHKS and YYEKEE (reference sequence). The CDR3 runs to 15 residues. The V end was cut by 2 bases, the J end by 4 bases, with 13 bases between. The chain's CDR3 is CASSFAWQGYNEQFF. CDR3 bases: TGTGCCAGCAGCTTCGCCTGGCAGGGGTACAATGAGCAGTTCTTC.

This clone was recorded only once. CDR3 in DNA: TGTGCCAGCAGCTTAGGGGGCATCGACTATGGCTACACCTTC. Its protein is CASSLGGIDYGYTF. The chain is built from TRBV7-9 and TRBJ1-2; the D gene is possibly TRBD1 (5 bases). The CDR3 is 14 residues long. Trimming stripped 1 base from V and 3 bases from J, with 9 bases between. CDR1 and CDR2 from the germline V gene are SEHNR and FQNEAQ (reference sequence).

The chain couples TRBV14 to TRBJ2-1; the D is unclear. Germline V gives CDR1 SGHDN, CDR2 FVKESK. There are 14 residues in the CDR3. Trimming took off 3 bases at V and 6 bases at J, with 12 bases between the two ends. Here the CDR3 reads CASSQVGMPNEQFF. The CDR3 region has the DNA TGTGCCAGCAGCCAGGTAGGCATGCCCAATGAGCAGTTCTTC.

Only one count was recorded for this clone. The gene calls are TRBV23-1 and TRBJ1-5; D remains unclear. TRBV23-1 is given ORF status, its function remaining uncertain. Trimming took 0 bases from V and 3 from J, leaving 9 bases between them. The CDR3 consists of 15 residues. The DNA for the CDR3 is TGCGCCAGCAGTCAATCTGGGGAGGCCAATCAGCCCCAGCATTTT. It encodes CASSQSGEANQPQHF.

The V gene is TRBV28, the J gene TRBJ1-6; D is unclear. Trimming shortened V by 5 bases and J by 2 bases, and 10 bases separated the two germline ends. CDR3 size: 15 residues. CDR1 MDHEN and CDR2 SYDVKM come from the germline V gene. The CDR3 is CASSPRTPYNSPLHF. In DNA form, the CDR3 reads TGTGCCAGCAGTCCCCGTACCCCCTATAATTCACCCCTCCACTTT.

The V gene is TRBV30, the J gene TRBJ1-3; D is unresolved. The CDR3 is made up of 14 amino acids. Germline V gene data show CDR1 as GTSNPN and CDR2 as SVGIG (reference sequence). V was pared by 5 bases and J by 0 bases, with 11 bases between. The CDR3 spells CAWGDGYSGNTIYF. DNA for the CDR3: TGTGCCTGGGGAGACGGATACTCTGGAAACACCATATATTTT.

The count of this clone is one. The chain has TRBV7-9 and TRBJ1-1, with D uncertain. CDR1 is SEHNR and CDR2 is FQNEAQ in the germline V gene (reference sequence). The CDR3 is made up of 12 amino acids. Trimming left V 5 bases short and J 8 bases short, with 12 bases between. Here the CDR3 DNA reads TGTGCCAGCAGCCGACCAATGAACGAAGCTTTCTTT. Translation: CASSRPMNEAFF.

The CDR3 bases are TGTGCCAGTAGGCGCCAGCACTCAACTAATGAAAAACTGTTTTTT. Protein product: CASRRQHSTNEKLFF. The chain is built from TRBV19 and TRBJ1-4; D remains ambiguous. The CDR3 runs to 15 residues. Germline V gene data show CDR1 as LNHDA and CDR2 as SQIVND (reference sequence). V lost 6 bases to trimming and J lost 0 bases, with 11 bases between them.

The chain combines TRBV12-2 with TRBJ2-1; TRBD2 reflects the table's D call only, with no check against the DNA. TRBV12-2 counts as a pseudogene. The CDR3 is made up of 15 amino acids. In nucleotides, the CDR3 is TGTGCAAGTCGCTTATTGCGGGGGGGCTGGAATGAGCAGTTCTTC. Amino acid sequence: CASRLLRGGWNEQFF.